One and the same sample provided the 21 T cell receptor beta chains below, sequenced in a study of blood T cell repertoires in COVID-19. Here immunoSEQ multiplex PCR was the method, and the copy in TCRdb shows in-frame clones only, minus some. The sample has about 220,000 clones; roughly 90% are singletons. Source material: PBMCs or T cells enriched from blood (not recorded which). The receptor source for this set is a woman in her twenties or thirties who had recovered from COVID-19.

There are a few counts of this clone. The chain combines TRBV5-1 with TRBJ1-1, with D tentatively TRBD1 (5 bases). Germline V gene sequence: CDR1 SGHRS, CDR2 YFSETQ. The CDR3 loop spans 14 amino acids. Trimming shortened V by 1 base and J by 1 base, and 8 bases separated the two germline ends. The DNA for the CDR3 is TGCGCCAGCAGCTTGACCGGGGGGAACACTGAAGCTTTCTTT. Its translation is CASSLTGGNTEAFF.

The V gene is TRBV6-2 or TRBV6-3, the J gene TRBJ1-1, with D possibly being TRBD1 (6 bases). V was clipped by 2 bases and J by 4 bases, with 11 bases between them. CDR3 size: 14 residues. Germline CDR1 is MNHEY and CDR2 is SVGEGT. The CDR3 reads CASSYTKTGTEAFF. CDR3 sequence (DNA): TGTGCCAGCAGTTACACCAAGACAGGCACTGAAGCTTTCTTT.

The genes are TRBV4-2 and TRBJ2-2, with TRBD1 matching over 7 bases. Germline lookup yields CDR1 LGHNA and CDR2 YNFKEQ. J was trimmed by 5 bases and V by 3 bases; bases with no gene match: 6. The CDR3 runs 15 residues. Here the CDR3 DNA reads TGTGCCAGCAGCCATAGGGGGCTGGATACCGGGGAGCTGTTTTTT. Protein: CASSHRGLDTGELFF.

The J gene is TRBJ1-1, the V gene TRBV7-8; perhaps TRBD1 as D (5 bases). The CDR3 is 14 amino acids. Germline lookup yields CDR1 SGHVS and CDR2 FQNEAQ. V lost 2 bases and J lost 6, with 13 bases in between. CDR3 in amino acids: CASSLSVREAEAFF. The CDR3 coding sequence is TGTGCCAGCAGCTTAAGCGTCAGGGAAGCTGAAGCTTTCTTT. Together with reference TRBV7-8 and TRBJ1-1, the CDR3 gives the full variable domain: GAGVSQSPRYKVAKRGQDVALRCDPISGHVSLFWYQQALGQGPEFLTYFQNEAQLDKSGLPSDRFFAERPEGSVSTLKIQRTQQEDSAVYLCASSLSVREAEAFFGQGTRLTVV.

This chain connects TRBV4-1 to TRBJ2-7; 13 positions agree with TRBD2. Looked up from germline, CDR1 is MGHRA and CDR2 is YSYEKL. V shed 3 bases, J shed 6 bases, and the junction held 2 bases outside the gene matches. CDR3 size: 14 residues. The CDR3 loop reads CASSQGLAGTEQYF. CDR3 in DNA: TGCGCCAGCAGCCAGGGACTAGCGGGGACCGAGCAGTACTTC.

The chain has TRBV7-6 and TRBJ2-5; D might be TRBD2 (8 bases). The CDR3 sequence is 17 residues long. Germline CDR1 SGHVS, CDR2 FNYEAQ. The V gene lost 3 bases and the J gene lost 2 bases, with 19 bases spanning the gap. CDR3 loop: CASSLRGRGDLQETQYF. The DNA of the CDR3 is TGTGCCAGCAGCTTGAGGGGGCGGGGGGACCTTCAAGAGACCCAGTACTTC.

The chain is built from TRBV7-2 and TRBJ2-5, with a weak D call TRBD1 (5 bases). The CDR3 totals 13 residues. The germline gives CDR1 SGHTA, CDR2 FQGNSA. V was pared by 5 bases and J by 3 bases, with 10 bases between. This CDR3 reads CASSVRQKETQYF. The DNA of the CDR3 is TGTGCCAGCAGCGTACGACAGAAAGAGACCCAGTACTTC.

The CDR3 bases are TGTGCCAGCAGTTACTCTTATAAGAGTGAAAAACTGTTTTTT. It specifies CASSYSYKSEKLFF. This chain joins TRBV6-5 and TRBJ1-4; D gene unclear. CDR3 length equals 14 residues. Germline CDR1 MNHEY, CDR2 SVGAGI. Trimming cost V 0 bases and J 7 bases, with 9 bases left between them.

DNA for the CDR3: TGTGCCAGCAGTGAAGGGGGCCTTTCCTACGAGCAGTACTTC. Translation gives CASSEGGLSYEQYF. V is TRBV6-1 and J is TRBJ2-7; D is perhaps TRBD1 (5 bases). CDR1 and CDR2 (germline): MNHNS, SASEGT. Trimming took 1 base from V and 1 from J, leaving 8 bases between them. CDR3 length: 14 residues.

The chain couples TRBV6-6 to TRBJ1-2; TRBD1 aligns across 9 bases. V was clipped by 6 bases and J by 5 bases; unmatched bases: 7. CDR3 length equals 14 residues. CDR1 is MNHNY, CDR2 SVGAGI, per germline (reference sequence). DNA for the CDR3: TGTGCCAGCAGCCCCGGGACAGGGAGGTATGGCTACACCTTC. This sequence encodes CASSPGTGRYGYTF.

The rearrangement joins TRBV9 to TRBJ1-5, with unresolved D. The CDR3 has 14 residues. CDR1 and CDR2 from the germline V gene are SGDLS and YYNGEE. V dropped 2 bases and J dropped 4 bases, with 10 bases sitting between them. Here the CDR3 reads CASSVGKRNQPQHF. Here the CDR3 DNA reads TGTGCCAGCAGCGTGGGCAAGAGAAATCAGCCCCAGCATTTT. The variable domain in full, completed from reference TRBV9 and TRBJ1-5, reads DSGVTQTPKHLITATGQRVTLRCSPRSGDLSVYWYQQSLDQGLQFLIQYYNGEERAKGNILERFSAQQFPDLHSELNLSSLELGDSALYFCASSVGKRNQPQHFGDGTRLSIL.

The rearrangement uses TRBV9 and TRBJ2-7; TRBD2 agrees at 8 bases. Germline CDR1 SGDLS, CDR2 YYNGEE. The CDR3 consists of 13 residues. After removal of 4 bases from V and 4 bases from J, the junction contained 4 bases not matched to a gene. CDR3 sequence (DNA): TGTGCCAGCAGCCCGGGACTAGAGTACGAGCAGTACTTC. This sequence encodes CASSPGLEYEQYF.

The chain recombines TRBV5-8 with TRBJ1-1; D is possibly TRBD1 (6 bases). The V end lost 2 bases, the J end lost 3 bases, and 17 bases lay between the germline ends. The germline gives CDR1 SGHTS, CDR2 YDEGEE. The CDR3 totals 16 residues. CDR3 region: CASSFHRDFRDTEAFF. As DNA, the CDR3 is TGTGCCAGCAGCTTTCACAGGGATTTTAGGGACACTGAAGCTTTCTTT.

The chain employs TRBV19 and TRBJ1-1, with D unclear. Between the trimmed V and J ends, which lost 1 base and 0 bases, there was a span of 6 bases. This CDR3 has 14 amino acids. The germline CDR1 and CDR2 sequences are LNHDA and SQIVND (reference sequence). Here the CDR3 DNA reads TGTGCCAGTAGTATAGGCGCTGTGAACACTGAAGCTTTCTTT. Translated, it gives CASSIGAVNTEAFF. The full variable domain, rest sourced from reference TRBV19 and TRBJ1-1, is DGGITQSPKYLFRKEGQNVTLSCEQNLNHDAMYWYRQDPGQGLRLIYYSQIVNDFQKGDIAEGYSVSREKKESFPLTVTSAQKNPTAFYLCASSIGAVNTEAFFGQGTRLTVV.

The V call is TRBV4-3, the J call TRBJ1-4, with D perhaps TRBD1 (5 bases). Germline lookup yields CDR1 LGHNA and CDR2 YSLEER. The CDR3 runs to 15 residues. V dropped 3 bases and J dropped 3 bases, with 11 bases sitting between them. The CDR3 nucleotides read TGCGCCAGCAGCCAGCGGGGACGGGCTAATGAAAAACTGTTTTTT. Its protein is CASSQRGRANEKLFF.

The gene calls are TRBV5-1 and TRBJ1-2; a weak D match, TRBD1 (5 bases). The CDR3 loop spans 13 amino acids. Trimming left V 5 bases short and J 0 bases short, with 8 bases between. CDR1 and CDR2 from the germline V gene are SGHRS and YFSETQ. Here the CDR3 DNA reads TGCGCCAGCAGAGAGGACACTAACTATGGCTACACCTTC. Residues: CASREDTNYGYTF.

The chain is built from TRBV9 and TRBJ2-7; 8 bases agree with TRBD2. Germline-derived CDR1 and CDR2 are SGDLS and YYNGEE. Germline trimming cut 3 bases from V and 5 bases from J; bases unmatched to any gene: 7. The CDR3 extends over 14 amino acids. The CDR3 nucleotides read TGTGCCAGCAGCGACTCCGGCGGGGGGAACGAGCAGTACTTC. This translates into CASSDSGGGNEQYF.

CDR3 loop: CASSQQYTGELFF. CDR3 DNA: TGTGCCAGCTCCCAACAGTACACCGGGGAGCTGTTTTTT. The rearrangement links TRBV18 to TRBJ2-2; D is unclear. Germline assignment: CDR1 KGHSH and CDR2 LQKENI. Trimming left V 6 bases short and J 3 bases short, with 8 bases between. CDR3 length: 13 residues.

The chain employs TRBV10-3 and TRBJ2-3, with D perhaps TRBD2 (6 bases). Per the germline V gene, CDR1 is ENHRY and CDR2 is SYGVKD. V was shortened by 7 bases and J by 5 bases, with 22 bases between the two germline ends. This CDR3 has 16 amino acids. CDR3 bases: TGTGCCATCAAAGGACGGGCACTAGCAGGGATAGATACGCAGTATTTT. Translated, it gives CAIKGRALAGIDTQYF.

V and J are TRBV9 and TRBJ1-2; D unclear. CDR3 length equals 14 residues. V was pared by 0 bases and J by 2 bases, with 8 bases between. Germline-derived CDR1 and CDR2 are SGDLS and YYNGEE. The DNA for the CDR3 is TGTGCCAGCAGCGTAGCTAAGAGCAACTATGGCTACACCTTC. Amino acids: CASSVAKSNYGYTF.

V and J are TRBV6-4 and TRBJ1-5; 9 nucleotides match TRBD1. The V and J ends lost 6 bases and 4 bases, in that order; junction bases with no gene match: 4. CDR1 MRHNA and CDR2 SNTAGT come from the germline V gene. The CDR3 loop spans 14 amino acids. The CDR3 here is CASRTGTGNQPQHF. CDR3 DNA: TGTGCCAGCAGAACCGGGACAGGGAATCAGCCCCAGCATTTT.